Shown below are 28 T cell receptor beta chains from a single sample sequenced in a study of blood T cell repertoires in COVID-19. Using immunoSEQ multiplex PCR, the repertoire was profiled, and TCRdb retains in-frame clones only, with some absent. Here the sample spans fewer than 90,000 clones, more than 75% being singletons. Material for sequencing was peripheral blood. The receptors stem from a man aged 45 to 65 with active or convalescent COVID-19.

The CDR3 nucleotides read TGTGCCAGCAGCTTAGGGGCCGTGAGCTCCTACGAGCAGTACTTC. Protein: CASSLGAVSSYEQYF. J is TRBJ2-7 and V is TRBV7-9; no definite D call. The CDR3 consists of 15 residues. The V end was cut by 1 base, the J end by 0 bases, with 10 bases between. Germline assignment: CDR1 SEHNR and CDR2 FQNEAQ (reference sequence). The variable domain in full, with the rest retrieved from reference TRBV7-9 and TRBJ2-7, is DTGVSQNPRHKITKRGQNVTFRCDPISEHNRLYWYRQTLGQGPEFLTYFQNEAQLEKSRLLSDRFSAERPKGSFSTLEIQRTEQGDSAMYLCASSLGAVSSYEQYFGPGTRLTVT.

This sequence joins TRBV12-5 and TRBJ1-3, with a tentative D call TRBD1 (5 bases). The V end lost 6 bases, the J end lost 1 base, and 7 bases lay between the germline ends. The CDR3 is made up of 13 amino acids. Germline CDR1 LGHNT, CDR2 FRNRAP. CDR3 DNA sequence: TGTGCTAGTGGGGGGGGTTCTGGAAACACCATATATTTT. This translates into CASGGGSGNTIYF.

V usage is TRBV19 and J usage is TRBJ2-3, with a possible D match to TRBD2 (7 bases). CDR1 and CDR2 (germline): LNHDA, SQIVND (reference sequence). This CDR3 is built from 17 residues. Trimming left V 3 bases short and J 1 base short, with 17 bases between. CDR3 DNA: TGTGCCAGTAGTATCGGCGGGGGCCCTACCCGCACAGATACGCAGTATTTT. Amino acids: CASSIGGGPTRTDTQYF.

This clone is a singleton in its sample. The V call is TRBV7-9, the J call TRBJ2-1; 11 positions match TRBD2. Germline V lookup: CDR1 SEHNR, CDR2 FQNEAQ (reference sequence). CDR3 length equals 13 residues. V lost 8 bases, J lost 9 bases, and 6 bases stayed unmatched. CDR3 bases: TGTGCCAGCGCCAATAGCGGGGGGGGTGAGCAGTTCTTC. Protein product: CASANSGGGEQFF.

The chain is built from TRBV19 and TRBJ2-1; TRBD1 agrees at 8 bases. This CDR3 contains 13 residues. V shed 7 bases and J 7 bases; nucleotides not matched to a gene: 6. Germline CDR1 is LNHDA and CDR2 is SQIVND (reference sequence). The CDR3 sequence: CASKTTGVNEQFF. The CDR3 region has the DNA TGTGCCAGTAAAACGACAGGGGTGAATGAGCAGTTCTTC. The full variable domain, in which reference TRBV19 and TRBJ2-1 provide the parts outside the CDR3, is DGGITQSPKYLFRKEGQNVTLSCEQNLNHDAMYWYRQDPGQGLRLIYYSQIVNDFQKGDIAEGYSVSREKKESFPLTVTSAQKNPTAFYLCASKTTGVNEQFFGPGTRLTVL.

The chain has TRBV5-6 and TRBJ2-3; the match to TRBD1 covers 8 bases. Germline CDR1 is SGHDT and CDR2 is YYEEEE. The CDR3 has 14 amino acids. V trimming: 5 bases; J trimming: 2 bases; junction bases outside the gene matches: 4. CDR3 sequence (DNA): TGTGCCAGCAGATTGACAGGGGACACAGATACGCAGTATTTT. Residues: CASRLTGDTDTQYF.

The gene calls are TRBV10-3 and TRBJ2-3; 8 positions match TRBD1. V was clipped by 0 bases and J by 3 bases; unmatched bases: 11. The CDR3 spans 18 residues. Germline CDR1 ENHRY, CDR2 SYGVKD. CDR3 residues: CAISESSGGSAMTDTQYF. Here the CDR3 DNA reads TGTGCCATCAGTGAGTCTTCAGGGGGCTCGGCTATGACAGATACGCAGTATTTT.

The chain is built from TRBV18 and TRBJ2-1, with a tentative D call TRBD2 (6 bases). With 3 bases removed from V and 5 bases from J, the gap between germline ends came to 11 bases. From germline, CDR1 is KGHSH and CDR2 LQKENI. CDR3 size: 14 residues. The CDR3 spells CASSPTSRDNEQFF. For the CDR3, the DNA is TGTGCCAGCTCACCGACTAGTAGGGACAATGAGCAGTTCTTC.

The CDR3 sequence: CASSTQGNEQYF. The DNA for the CDR3 is TGTGCCAGCAGTACCCAGGGTAACGAGCAGTACTTC. The rearrangement joins TRBV6-5 to TRBJ2-7; D is possibly TRBD1 (5 bases). V was shortened by 5 bases and J by 5 bases, with 10 bases between the two germline ends. Germline V lookup: CDR1 MNHEY, CDR2 SVGAGI. This CDR3 comprises 12 residues.

The rearrangement links TRBV27 to TRBJ2-2; possible D gene TRBD2, 6 bases. The CDR3 has 15 residues. V was cut by 8 bases and J by 1 base, with 14 bases left in between. The V gene's germline CDR1 is MNHEY and CDR2 SMNVEV (reference sequence). The CDR3 loop is CASSVYGGNTGELFF. For the CDR3, the DNA is TGTGCCAGCTCTGTATACGGGGGGAACACCGGGGAGCTGTTTTTT.

The J gene is TRBJ2-7, the V gene TRBV3-1 (or the pseudogene TRBV3-2); 10 bases agree with TRBD2. The V and J ends lost 4 bases and 4 bases, in that order; junction bases with no gene match: 16. The length of the CDR3 is 18 residues. Germline V gene sequence: CDR1 LGHDT, CDR2 YNNKEL (reference sequence). CDR3 residues: CASSLSGGPSPTRYEQYF. CDR3 nucleotides: TGTGCCAGCAGCCTTAGCGGGGGGCCTTCCCCGACTCGATACGAGCAGTACTTC.

V and J are TRBV7-6 and TRBJ2-7; TRBD2 aligns across 7 bases. After removal of 1 base from V and 5 bases from J, the junction contained 2 bases not matched to a gene. Germline lookup yields CDR1 SGHVS and CDR2 FNYEAQ. This CDR3 comprises 13 residues. CDR3 bases: TGTGCCAGCAGCTTAGGGGGGGGAGACGAGCAGTACGTC. It yields the protein CASSLGGGDEQYV.

The chain has TRBV12-3 or TRBV12-4 and TRBJ1-5; TRBD1 might be the D (5 bases). Trimming stripped 3 bases from V and 5 bases from J, with 8 bases between. The CDR3 runs to 13 residues. The CDR3 loop is CASSLQGYQPQHF. The DNA for the CDR3 is TGTGCCAGCAGTTTGCAGGGCTATCAGCCCCAGCATTTT.

The rearrangement joins TRBV4-1 to TRBJ2-2; TRBD1 is a possible D gene (5 bases). CDR1 is MGHRA, CDR2 YSYEKL, per germline. V was clipped by 4 bases and J by 0 bases, with 12 bases between them. The CDR3 has 16 residues. In DNA, the CDR3 is TGCGCCAGCAGCCCGATTGACAGCACGAACACCGGGGAGCTGTTTTTT. Its protein is CASSPIDSTNTGELFF.

The V and J genes are TRBV19 and TRBJ1-5; possibly TRBD1 for D (6 bases). The CDR3 contains 14 residues. The V gene's germline CDR1 is LNHDA and CDR2 SQIVND (reference sequence). V lost 1 base to trimming and J lost 3 bases, with 7 bases between them. CDR3 sequence (DNA): TGTGCCAGTAGTATAGCAGGGGTCAATCAGCCCCAGCATTTT. Protein sequence: CASSIAGVNQPQHF.

V usage is TRBV6-2 or TRBV6-3 and J usage is TRBJ2-7; TRBD2 might be the D (5 bases). With 4 bases removed from V and 3 bases from J, the gap between germline ends came to 25 bases. The CDR3 length is 18 residues. Germline V CDR1 and CDR2: MNHEY, SVGEGT. The CDR3 region has the DNA TGTGCCAGCAGTTCCGTACTCGTTCAGGAAAAGGGAGACTACGAGCAGTACTTC. It is translated as CASSSVLVQEKGDYEQYF.

The chain is built from TRBV12-3 or TRBV12-4 and TRBJ1-2; possibly TRBD1 for D (5 bases). The V gene lost 2 bases and the J gene lost 7 bases, with 8 bases spanning the gap. This CDR3 is built from 12 residues. The CDR3 DNA reads as TGTGCCAGCAGTTTACAGGGAGGTGGCTACACCTTC. It encodes CASSLQGGGYTF.

This clone was detected once. CDR3 DNA sequence: TGTGCCAGCAGTTTATCGGGGGCAGGTAATTCACCCCTCCACTTT. Translating gives CASSLSGAGNSPLHF. The rearrangement uses TRBV27 and TRBJ1-6; D is perhaps TRBD1 (6 bases). Germline loops: CDR1 MNHEY, CDR2 SMNVEV (reference sequence). V shed 0 bases and J shed 6 bases, with 9 bases lying between them. The CDR3 has 15 amino acids.

The chain is built from TRBV7-9 and TRBJ2-3, with TRBD1 matching over 9 bases. The V segment lost 5 bases and the J segment 3 bases; nucleotides outside the gene matches: 3. Germline V CDR1 and CDR2: SEHNR, FQNEAQ (reference sequence). CDR3 length: 14 amino acids. CDR3 region: CASSPGTGTDTQYF. The CDR3 DNA reads TGTGCCAGCAGCCCAGGGACAGGGACAGATACGCAGTATTTT.

This sequence joins TRBV10-1 and TRBJ2-7; weak D call: TRBD1 (6 bases). This CDR3 is built from 16 residues. V lost 2 bases and J 0 bases, leaving 14 bases between the germline ends. Germline CDR1 is WNHNN and CDR2 is SYGVQD (reference sequence). CDR3 in DNA: TGCGCCAGCAGTGAGAGCGACAGGCTTGTCTCCTACGAGCAGTACGTC. This gives the protein CASSESDRLVSYEQYV.

V is TRBV5-1 and J is TRBJ2-3; 11 bases are shared with TRBD2. The V gene end was trimmed by 0 bases and the J gene end by 4 bases; junction bases not matched to a gene: 4. Looked up from germline, CDR1 is SGHRS and CDR2 is YFSETQ. The CDR3 totals 16 residues. For the CDR3, the DNA is TGCGCCAGCAGCTTGGCAGGGACTAGCGGATCAGATACGCAGTATTTT. Protein sequence: CASSLAGTSGSDTQYF. The whole variable domain, remainder taken from reference TRBV5-1 and TRBJ2-3, is KAGVTQTPRYLIKTRGQQVTLSCSPISGHRSVSWYQQTPGQGLQFLFEYFSETQRNKGNFPGRFSGRQFSNSRSEMNVSTLELGDSALYLCASSLAGTSGSDTQYFGPGTRLTVL.

The gene calls are TRBV5-6 and TRBJ1-4; tentatively, D is TRBD1 (6 bases). Germline CDR1 is SGHDT and CDR2 is YYEEEE. Deletions cut 3 bases from V and 0 bases from J, with 18 bases between. The CDR3 extends over 18 amino acids. CDR3 sequence reads: CASSYRTDALATNEKLFF. Here the CDR3 DNA reads TGTGCCAGCAGCTACCGGACAGACGCCCTTGCAACTAATGAAAAACTGTTTTTT.

The genes are TRBV5-1 and TRBJ1-4; D may be TRBD1 (5 bases). V shed 4 bases and J shed 2 bases, with 9 bases lying between them. The V gene's germline CDR1 is SGHRS and CDR2 YFSETQ. CDR3 size: 14 residues. The CDR3 sequence is CASSPTATNEKLFF. The CDR3 DNA sequence: TGCGCCAGCAGCCCGACAGCTACTAATGAAAAACTGTTTTTT. Filled out from reference TRBV5-1 and TRBJ1-4, the complete variable domain reads KAGVTQTPRYLIKTRGQQVTLSCSPISGHRSVSWYQQTPGQGLQFLFEYFSETQRNKGNFPGRFSGRQFSNSRSEMNVSTLELGDSALYLCASSPTATNEKLFFGSGTQLSVL.

V is TRBV15 and J is TRBJ2-1; TRBD2 agrees at 12 bases. The trim removed 7 bases at V and 1 base at J, leaving 8 bases unmatched. CDR3 length: 17 residues. Looked up from germline, CDR1 is LNHNV and CDR2 is YYDKDF (reference sequence). The CDR3 DNA is TGTGCCACCACCTCCTCTAGCGGGGGGGAATCCTACAATGAGCAGTTCTTC. This codes for CATTSSSGGESYNEQFF.

About this clone itself: The same CDR3 also results from other DNA sequences found in this sample. The chain recombines TRBV28 with TRBJ2-7, with D tentatively TRBD1 (6 bases). This CDR3 is built from 13 residues. The germline V gene encodes CDR1 MDHEN and CDR2 SYDVKM. V was trimmed by 5 bases and J by 1 base, leaving 9 bases between them. CDR3 DNA sequence: TGTGCCAGCAGTAGCGGACAGTCCTACGAGCAGTACTTC. It yields the protein CASSSGQSYEQYF.

The V and J genes are TRBV24-1 and TRBJ2-3; 7 positions agree with TRBD2. V gave up 2 bases and J gave up 13 bases; unmatched junction bases: 5. Germline loops: CDR1 KGHDR, CDR2 SFDVKD. This CDR3 spans 12 amino acids. The CDR3, as DNA: TGTGCCACCAGTGATTACCGGACTAGAGAGTATTTT. Its protein product is CATSDYRTREYF.

Concerning this clone itself: Other DNA sequences within the sample encode an identical CDR3. This rearrangement joins TRBV19 to TRBJ2-5, with 7 bases identical to TRBD1. The CDR3 covers 14 residues. Trimming at V came to 4 bases and at J to 5 bases, leaving 7 bases not matched to a gene. From germline, CDR1 is LNHDA and CDR2 SQIVND (reference sequence). CDR3 nucleotides: TGTGCCAGTAGTAGCCGACAGGGCGAGGAGACCCAGTACTTC. Translated, it gives CASSSRQGEETQYF. Together with reference TRBV19 and TRBJ2-5, the CDR3 gives the full variable domain: DGGITQSPKYLFRKEGQNVTLSCEQNLNHDAMYWYRQDPGQGLRLIYYSQIVNDFQKGDIAEGYSVSREKKESFPLTVTSAQKNPTAFYLCASSSRQGEETQYFGPGTRLLVL.

This clone is a singleton in its sample. The chain joins TRBV11-2 to TRBJ2-2; D is uncertain. V was cut by 5 bases and J by 10 bases, with 8 bases left in between. From germline, CDR1 is SGHAT and CDR2 FQNNGV. The CDR3 consists of 11 residues. DNA of the CDR3: TGTGCCAGCAGCCAGACAAAGGAGCTGTTTTTT. This codes for CASSQTKELFF.